The 5 T cell receptor beta chains in this list originate from one sample, sequenced in a study of blood T cell repertoires in COVID-19. Generated by immunoSEQ multiplex PCR, the TCRdb table keeps only in-frame clones and is missing some. The table shows roughly 440,000 clones, with approximately 88% occurring only once. The material sequenced was peripheral blood. Receptor source: a woman aged 50 to 60 with COVID-19, enrolled during active disease.

The chain has TRBV21-1 and TRBJ2-7; TRBD2, the D gene given by the table, was not confirmed from the DNA. TRBV21-1 is a recognized pseudogene. The CDR3 runs to 15 residues. The CDR3 spells CASSTRLPYTYEQYF. CDR3 nucleotides: TGTGCCAGCAGCACACGACTCCCCTATACCTACGAGCAGTACTTC.

This chain links TRBV10-2 with TRBJ1-1, with D perhaps TRBD1 (6 bases). Germline loops: CDR1 WSHSY, CDR2 SAAADI. Deletions cut 6 bases from V and 6 bases from J, with 14 bases between. This CDR3 has 13 residues. The chain's CDR3 is CASRTTGTSEAFF. DNA of the CDR3: TGCGCCAGCAGAACGACAGGTACTTCTGAAGCTTTCTTT.

The chain recombines TRBV5-5 with TRBJ1-2; D might be TRBD1 (6 bases). The V end lost 4 bases, the J end lost 6 bases, and 19 bases lay between the germline ends. This CDR3 contains 15 residues. Germline V gene data show CDR1 as SGHKS and CDR2 as YYEKEE (reference sequence). CDR3 sequence: CASSRLDRPGDGYTF. The CDR3 bases are TGTGCCAGCAGCCGCCTAGACAGGCCTGGGGATGGCTACACCTTC.

The V and J genes are TRBV5-1 and TRBJ2-7; TRBD1 aligns across 7 bases. Germline V gene sequence: CDR1 SGHRS, CDR2 YFSETQ. CDR3 size: 15 residues. Unmatched junction bases numbered 10, after V lost 4 bases and J lost 3 bases. CDR3 sequence: CASSLTLAGGYEQYF. The CDR3 DNA reads as TGCGCCAGCAGCCTGACGTTGGCAGGGGGCTACGAGCAGTACTTC.

In its sample, this clone was seen a few times. The rearrangement uses TRBV18 and TRBJ2-2; 7 bases fit TRBD1. Unmatched junction bases numbered 5, after V lost 8 bases and J lost 2 bases. This CDR3 has 14 amino acids. The V gene's germline CDR1 is KGHSH and CDR2 LQKENI. The CDR3 nucleotides read TGTGCCAGCGCCGGGACAGTTAACACCGGGGAGCTGTTTTTT. Residues: CASAGTVNTGELFF.